Listed below are T cell receptor beta chains from one sample, sequenced in a study of early T cells in non-severe SARS-CoV-2 infection. TCRdb processed the 5' RACE reads anew with MiXCR; each CDR3 protein has one entry. The top ten hold around 5.1% of the sample, which has over 75,000 distinct CDR3 sequences, just under 15% seen once. The source material was whole blood. The receptors here all came from an adult who was a healthcare worker with PCR-confirmed SARS-CoV-2 infection or an uninfected control (not recorded which). The CDR3 runs from the conserved cysteine through the conserved F or W. D genes are given only for firm matches. Size is stated for part of the rows, as once, few or many counts, or as a class when the clone is expanded.

j_call d_call clone_size v_call cdr3_nt cdr3_aa
TRBJ2-2 NA NA TRBV6-2/TRBV6-3 TGTGCCAGCAGCCCCCAAAGGGGACAAACCGGGGAGCTGTTTTTT CASSPQRGQTGELFF
TRBJ1-6 TRBD1 few TRBV6-1 TGTGCCAGCAGTGTGCGGACAGGGGATAATTCACCCCTCCACTTT CASSVRTGDNSPLHF
TRBJ2-3 TRBD2 NA TRBV5-1 TGCGCCAGCAGCTTGGGACTAGCGGGATTGGCAGATACGCAGTATTTT CASSLGLAGLADTQYF
TRBJ1-2 TRBD1 NA TRBV4-1 TGCGCCAGCAGCCGAGATGGGACAGGGAACTATGGCTACACCTTC CASSRDGTGNYGYTF
TRBJ2-7 NA few TRBV4-2 TGTGCCAGCAGCCAAGTAGGAGTCCCACGCGAGCAGTACTTC CASSQVGVPREQYF
TRBJ2-5 TRBD1 few TRBV29-1 TGCAGCGGGGGACAGCAAGAGACCCAGTACTTC CSGGQQETQYF
TRBJ2-3 TRBD2 few TRBV20-1 TGCAGTGCTGTACCCGGGACTAGTGGCACAGATACGCAGTATTTT CSAVPGTSGTDTQYF
TRBJ2-7 NA NA TRBV12-3/TRBV12-4 TGTGCCAGCAGTTTTTCGGCCACCCCGGCCTACGAGCAGTACTTC CASSFSATPAYEQYF
TRBJ2-3 NA few TRBV7-8 TGTGCCAGCAGCTTAGGAGGGGCGCAGATCCTCACAGATACGCAGTATTTT CASSLGGAQILTDTQYF
TRBJ1-6 NA NA TRBV28 TGTGCCAGCAGTTTCCCGGAGTATAATTCACCCCTCCACTTT CASSFPEYNSPLHF
TRBJ2-7 NA few TRBV12-3/TRBV12-4 TGTGCCAGCAGTCCCGCCGGGACACCAGGGTACGAGCAGTACTTC CASSPAGTPGYEQYF
TRBJ2-3 NA many TRBV5-1 TGCGCCAGCAGCTTGGTAGAGGGCGGCACAGATACGCAGTATTTT CASSLVEGGTDTQYF
TRBJ1-3 NA few TRBV29-1 TGCAGCGTTGCGGGGGGGCCTCCCTCTGGAAACACCATATATTTT CSVAGGPPSGNTIYF
TRBJ2-3 NA NA TRBV6-4 TGTGCCAGCAGTGACGGCGGGAGCACAGATACGCAGTATTTT CASSDGGSTDTQYF
TRBJ2-3 NA few TRBV4-2 TGTGCCAGCAGCCAAGATCGTTGGCGGACGCTCACAGATACGCAGTATTTT CASSQDRWRTLTDTQYF
TRBJ2-1 TRBD2 NA TRBV12-3/TRBV12-4 TGTGCCAGCAGTTCCGGGAGGGCCCTCAGAAATGAGCAGTTCTTC CASSSGRALRNEQFF
TRBJ1-2 NA NA TRBV20-1 TGCAGTGCAGCAATTCCGGGACTCGACTATGGCTACACCTTC CSAAIPGLDYGYTF
TRBJ2-7 NA NA TRBV28 TGTGCCAGCAGACCGGACAGAAAAGGCTACGAGCAGTACTTC CASRPDRKGYEQYF
TRBJ1-1 NA NA TRBV6-4 TGTGCCAGCAGTGACTCGGAGGGGAAGATAGCTTTCTTT CASSDSEGKIAFF
TRBJ2-5 NA many TRBV6-5 TGTGCCAGCAGTTACGGGGTGACCCAGTACTTC CASSYGVTQYF
TRBJ2-7 TRBD1 few TRBV14 TGTGCCAGCAGCCAAGTTAGGACAGGGGTCTACGAGCAGTACTTC CASSQVRTGVYEQYF
TRBJ1-1 NA many TRBV5-8 TGTGCCAGCAGCTTGTTTGGAGGGAACACTGAAGCTTTCTTT CASSLFGGNTEAFF
TRBJ2-2 NA many TRBV5-6 TGTGCCAGCAGCTTGATTACCGGGGAGCTGTTTTTT CASSLITGELFF
TRBJ2-1 NA many TRBV4-3 TGCGCCAGCAGCCAAGAACCCAGCGATGAGCAGTTCTTC CASSQEPSDEQFF
TRBJ2-3 TRBD2 many TRBV20-1 TGCAGTGCTAGAGATGGGAAAAAGACTAGCGGCACAGATACGCAGTATTTT CSARDGKKTSGTDTQYF
TRBJ1-4 NA many TRBV28 TGTGCCAGCAGCTCACCGGGACTGGAGTGGGTAAAACTGTTTTTT CASSSPGLEWVKLFF
TRBJ2-1 NA NA TRBV20-1 TGCAGTGCTATCAATCGCGAAGGAACATACAATGAGCAGTTCTTC CSAINREGTYNEQFF
TRBJ1-2 NA NA TRBV4-1 TGCGCCAGCAGCCACTCTGCCTGGCAGGAATTCGGTGGCTACACCTTC CASSHSAWQEFGGYTF